These 28 T cell receptor beta chains were all obtained from the same sample, sequenced in a study of blood T cell repertoires in COVID-19. Profiled with immunoSEQ multiplex PCR; TCRdb holds only in-frame clones, not every one. The sample contains approximately 200,000 clones, over 80% of which appear only once. Source material: PBMCs or T cells enriched from blood (not recorded which). The receptor set was obtained from a woman aged 25 to 39 who had been exposed to COVID-19.

This clone was detected once. This sequence joins TRBV20-1 and TRBJ1-5, with D hard to call. V was trimmed by 3 bases and J by 1 base, leaving 19 bases between them. The germline gives CDR1 DFQATT, CDR2 SNEGSKA (reference sequence). This CDR3 region has 17 residues. CDR3 residues: CSASTVKARISNQPQHF. CDR3 DNA sequence: TGCAGTGCTAGTACCGTCAAGGCCAGGATAAGCAATCAGCCCCAGCATTTT.

This chain links TRBV9 with TRBJ2-5, with TRBD2 matching over 11 bases. J was trimmed by 5 bases and V by 2 bases; bases with no gene match: 8. The germline V gene has CDR1 SGDLS and CDR2 YYNGEE. The CDR3 spans 16 residues. The CDR3 reads CASSVGTSGQMETQYF. CDR3 in DNA: TGTGCCAGCAGCGTCGGGACTAGCGGTCAGATGGAGACCCAGTACTTC.

V is TRBV5-1 and J is TRBJ1-2; a weak D match, TRBD1 (5 bases). The germline gives CDR1 SGHRS, CDR2 YFSETQ. Trimming cost V 7 bases and J 2 bases, with 12 bases left between them. The CDR3 spans 13 residues. The CDR3 DNA is TGCGCCAGCGGGGGGATAGGCAACTATGGCTACACCTTC. Protein: CASGGIGNYGYTF.

J is TRBJ2-1 and V is TRBV4-1; the D gene is possibly TRBD1 (6 bases). V was trimmed by 4 bases and J by 6 bases, leaving 19 bases between them. Looked up from germline, CDR1 is MGHRA and CDR2 is YSYEKL. CDR3 length equals 16 residues. The CDR3, as DNA: TGCGCCAGCAGCCCCTCGGTCAGGGTAGGGGGCAATGAGCAGTTCTTC. Protein: CASSPSVRVGGNEQFF.

This clone was detected once. The V gene is TRBV21-1, the J gene TRBJ2-5; the table gives TRBD1 as D, unverified against the DNA. TRBV21-1 is termed a pseudogene. The CDR3 contains 14 residues. The CDR3 bases are TGTGCCAGCAGCCCGCGGGACAGTGAAGAGACCCAGTACTTC. Residues: CASSPRDSEETQYF.

This clone occurred a few times. The chain links TRBV2 to TRBJ2-3, with D tentatively TRBD1 (5 bases). CDR3 length: 13 residues. CDR1 SNHLY and CDR2 FYNNEI come from the germline V gene. V lost 7 bases and J lost 0, with 8 bases in between. Here the CDR3 reads CASTAGSTDTQYF. DNA of the CDR3: TGTGCCAGCACGGCAGGGAGCACAGATACGCAGTATTTT.

V is TRBV25-1 and J is TRBJ1-1; no reliable D call. Looked up from germline, CDR1 is MGHDK and CDR2 is SYGVNS. V lost 1 base and J lost 4, with 10 bases in between. CDR3 length equals 14 residues. The CDR3 loop reads CASSESRGSTEAFF. CDR3 nucleotide sequence: TGTGCCAGCAGTGAATCCCGGGGAAGCACTGAAGCTTTCTTT.

This chain joins TRBV19 and TRBJ2-3; 11 nucleotides match TRBD1. This CDR3 contains 16 residues. Per germline, CDR1 LNHDA and CDR2 SQIVND (reference sequence). J was trimmed by 4 bases and V by 5 bases; bases with no gene match: 8. The CDR3 bases are TGTGCCAGTAGTCCCCGGGACAGGGGGAACCCAGATACGCAGTATTTT. Translated: CASSPRDRGNPDTQYF.

The gene calls are TRBV5-4 and TRBJ2-5; possibly TRBD1 for D (5 bases). V was trimmed by 4 bases and J by 2 bases, leaving 12 bases between them. Germline loops: CDR1 SGHNT, CDR2 YYREEE (reference sequence). This CDR3 has 14 residues. The CDR3 coding sequence is TGTGCCAGCAGCCGGCCGACAGCACAAGAGACCCAGTACTTC. Its translation is CASSRPTAQETQYF.

The V gene is TRBV28, the J gene TRBJ1-5, with a weak D call TRBD1 (6 bases). CDR3 length: 15 residues. V lost 3 bases, J lost 3 bases, and 12 bases lay in between. Germline CDR1 reads MDHEN; CDR2 reads SYDVKM. The CDR3 DNA reads TGTGCCAGCAGTTTCTCTCCAGGGGTCAATCAGCCCCAGCATTTT. It yields the protein CASSFSPGVNQPQHF.

This chain uses TRBV29-1 with TRBJ2-1; 9 nucleotides align to TRBD1. Per the germline V gene, CDR1 is SQVTM and CDR2 is ANQGSEA. CDR3 length equals 15 residues. V lost 6 bases and J lost 3; bases outside the gene matches: 9. CDR3 DNA: TGCAGCGTCCGTTCGGCGGGACAGGGCTACAATGAGCAGTTCTTC. It codes for CSVRSAGQGYNEQFF.

The gene calls are TRBV24-1 and TRBJ2-1; D not resolved. The V and J ends lost 5 bases and 0 bases respectively, with 7 bases between them. The V gene's germline CDR1 is KGHDR and CDR2 SFDVKD. This CDR3 is 14 amino acids long. The CDR3 is CATSALSSYNEQFF. DNA of the CDR3: TGTGCCACCAGTGCCCTGAGCTCCTACAATGAGCAGTTCTTC.

This chain connects TRBV7-4 to TRBJ1-4; D is ambiguous. Between the trimmed V and J ends, which lost 7 bases and 3 bases, there was a span of 12 bases. The CDR3 is 14 amino acids. Germline CDR1 and CDR2: SGHVT and SQSDAQ. This chain's CDR3 is CASIYGCANEKLFF. CDR3 sequence (DNA): TGTGCCAGCATCTACGGGTGCGCTAATGAAAAACTGTTTTTT.

The gene calls are TRBV7-2 and TRBJ2-7; 10 bases map to TRBD2. Germline V gene lookup returns CDR1 SGHTA and CDR2 FQGNSA. This CDR3 contains 17 residues. V lost 2 bases and J lost 5; bases outside the gene matches: 12. The CDR3: CASSLSPPASGRDEQYF. CDR3 coding DNA: TGTGCCAGCAGCTTATCACCCCCGGCTAGCGGGAGAGACGAGCAGTACTTC. Looking up the rest from reference TRBV7-2 and TRBJ2-7 gives the full variable domain: GAGVSQSPSNKVTEKGKDVELRCDPISGHTALYWYRQSLGQGLEFLIYFQGNSAPDKSGLPSDRFSAERTGGSVSTLTIQRTQQEDSAVYLCASSLSPPASGRDEQYFGPGTRLTVT.

This chain uses TRBV12-5 with TRBJ2-5; 9 bases match TRBD2. The CDR3 is 14 amino acids. The V gene's germline CDR1 is LGHNT and CDR2 FRNRAP. J lost 4 bases, V lost 3 bases, and 3 bases had no gene match. In nucleotides, the CDR3 is TGTGCTAGTGGTTTAAGCGGGAGGAGAGAGACCCAGTACTTC. Translation gives CASGLSGRRETQYF. Supplemented by reference TRBV12-5 and TRBJ2-5, the full variable domain reads DARVTQTPRHKVTEMGQEVTMRCQPILGHNTVFWYRQTMMQGLELLAYFRNRAPLDDSGMPKDRFSAEMPDATLATLKIQPSEPRDSAVYFCASGLSGRRETQYFGPGTRLLVL.

The chain has TRBV6-5 and TRBJ2-7, with 11 bases matching TRBD2. After removal of 8 bases from V and 4 bases from J, the junction contained 7 bases not matched to a gene. Germline CDR1 reads MNHEY; CDR2 reads SVGAGI. The CDR3 is 14 amino acids. The DNA of the CDR3 is TGTGCCAGCCACGGACTAGCGGGCCTTTACGAGCAGTACTTC. Translation gives CASHGLAGLYEQYF.

The rearrangement joins TRBV12-5 to TRBJ2-3; 7 bases map to TRBD1. Germline trimming cut 5 bases from V and 3 bases from J; bases unmatched to any gene: 11. CDR1 LGHNT and CDR2 FRNRAP come from the germline V gene. The CDR3 loop spans 16 amino acids. The CDR3 DNA reads TGTGCTAGTGGTACAGGACAGGAGAAGCCGACAGATACGCAGTATTTT. It is translated as CASGTGQEKPTDTQYF.

This chain uses TRBV5-6 with TRBJ2-3; D is undetermined. CDR3 length equals 15 residues. Germline V lookup: CDR1 SGHDT, CDR2 YYEEEE. Trimming removed 1 base from V and 4 bases from J, with 13 bases in between. CDR3 nucleotide sequence: TGTGCCAGCAGCTTGTTCGCGGCACGAGCAGATACGCAGTATTTT. It translates to CASSLFAARADTQYF.

The chain is built from TRBV19 and TRBJ1-5; TRBD1 matches at 8 bases. The CDR3 is 15 residues long. V lost 4 bases and J lost 6; bases outside the gene matches: 8. The germline gives CDR1 LNHDA, CDR2 SQIVND (reference sequence). The CDR3 spells CASSKAGGVGQPQHF. DNA of the CDR3: TGTGCCAGTAGTAAGGCAGGGGGCGTCGGTCAGCCCCAGCATTTT.

V is TRBV4-1 and J is TRBJ1-1; D is undetermined. The ends were cut back, 4 bases at V and 0 bases at J, with 6 bases in the middle. This CDR3 has 13 amino acids. The germline V gene encodes CDR1 MGHRA and CDR2 YSYEKL. DNA for the CDR3: TGCGCCAGCAGCCGAACACTGAACACTGAAGCTTTCTTT. Protein product: CASSRTLNTEAFF.

The rearrangement uses TRBV19 and TRBJ2-1; TRBD2 aligns across 7 bases. The CDR3 loop spans 16 amino acids. The V segment lost 1 base and the J segment 3 bases; nucleotides outside the gene matches: 6. Germline V CDR1 and CDR2: LNHDA, SQIVND (reference sequence). CDR3 protein: CASSIVETSYYNEQFF. In DNA, the CDR3 is TGTGCCAGTAGTATAGTCGAGACTAGCTACTACAATGAGCAGTTCTTC.

The DNA for the CDR3 is TGCAGTGCTAGTCAGGGTAGCAACACCGGGGAGCTGTTTTTT. It encodes CSASQGSNTGELFF. The rearrangement uses TRBV20-1 and TRBJ2-2, with D possibly being TRBD1 (5 bases). CDR3 size: 14 residues. Deletions cut 3 bases from V and 2 bases from J, with 10 bases between. Germline CDR1 and CDR2: DFQATT and SNEGSKA (reference sequence).

The rearrangement links TRBV19 to TRBJ2-5; a possible D gene is TRBD2 (5 bases). Germline V gene sequence: CDR1 LNHDA, CDR2 SQIVND (reference sequence). V lost 3 bases and J 2 bases, leaving 19 bases between the germline ends. The CDR3 spans 17 residues. As DNA, the CDR3 is TGTGCCAGTAGTATTACGTTCGCGGGCAGCAGACAAGAGACCCAGTACTTC. The encoded protein is CASSITFAGSRQETQYF.

The chain couples TRBV13 to TRBJ1-2; 7 bases agree with TRBD1. The CDR3 is 14 residues long. V lost 5 bases and J lost 0; bases outside the gene matches: 3. The germline CDR1 and CDR2 sequences are PRHDT and FYEKMQ (reference sequence). In DNA form, the CDR3 reads TGTGCCAGCAGCCTGGACAGGACTAACTATGGCTACACCTTC. Translation: CASSLDRTNYGYTF.

The gene calls are TRBV6-7 and TRBJ2-7, with D perhaps matching TRBD1 (5 bases). TRBV6-7 is an ORF, with its function uncertain. The CDR3 totals 14 residues. V lost 5 bases and J 7 bases, leaving 18 bases between the germline ends. This chain's CDR3 is CASSPVREMREQYF. The DNA for the CDR3 is TGTGCCAGCAGTCCAGTCAGGGAAATGAGGGAGCAGTACTTC.

The gene calls are TRBV9 and TRBJ2-1, with 14 bases fitting TRBD2. The CDR3 loop spans 19 amino acids. Germline CDR1 SGDLS, CDR2 YYNGEE. With 4 bases clipped from V and 0 bases from J, the junction kept 9 bases outside the gene matches. In DNA, the CDR3 is TGTGCCAGCAGCCTTCCTTTCGGGACTAGCGGGAGCTCCTACAATGAGCAGTTCTTC. Residues: CASSLPFGTSGSSYNEQFF.

V usage is TRBV5-4 and J usage is TRBJ2-4; TRBD1 might be the D (6 bases). Trimming removed 0 bases from V and 4 bases from J, with 11 bases in between. Germline V gene sequence: CDR1 SGHNT, CDR2 YYREEE (reference sequence). This CDR3 has 15 residues. As DNA, the CDR3 is TGTGCCAGCAGCTTGGAGCAGGGGCGGAAAAACATTCAGTACTTC. Translated, it gives CASSLEQGRKNIQYF.

The genes are TRBV28 and TRBJ2-7; TRBD2 aligns across 8 bases. The trim removed 1 base at V and 3 bases at J, leaving 8 bases unmatched. Germline CDR1 and CDR2: MDHEN and SYDVKM. This CDR3 spans 16 amino acids. This chain's CDR3 is CASSLLQLADDYEQYF. CDR3 DNA sequence: TGTGCCAGCAGTTTATTACAACTAGCGGACGACTACGAGCAGTACTTC.